A selection of T cell receptor beta chains follows, all from one sample in a study of shared T cell receptors in the human thymus. Libraries were prepared by immunoSEQ multiplex PCR; TCRdb keeps only in-frame clonotypes and omits some of them. The sample carries hundreds of thousands of clones, around 87% recorded once. The same specimen was also included in a second study, on human thymus T cells.

The material sequenced was thymocytes. Receptor source: a boy under two years old with a congenital heart defect. The CDR3 runs from the conserved cysteine through the conserved F or W. D genes are given only for firm matches.

V gene,D gene,J gene,CDR3 protein,CDR3 DNA
TRBV6-6,NA,TRBJ2-7,CASSYLRQLSTYEQYF,TGTGCCAGCAGTTACCTACGACAGTTGTCTACCTACGAGCAGTACTTC
TRBV21-1,NA,TRBJ1-2,CASSLRGADYGYTF,TGTGCCAGCAGCCTTCGGGGGGCAGACTATGGCTACACCTTC
TRBV5-1,TRBD1,TRBJ2-1,CASSHRGRRNEQFF,TGCGCCAGCAGCCACAGGGGGCGGCGGAATGAGCAGTTCTTC
TRBV5-1,TRBD2,TRBJ2-3,CASRSQPSEGGRSDTQYF,TGCGCCAGCAGAAGCCAACCGTCTGAGGGAGGGCGGTCAGATACGCAGTATTTT
TRBV4-3,TRBD1,TRBJ2-7,CASSKGTAYEQYF,TGCGCCAGCAGCAAGGGGACAGCCTACGAGCAGTACTTC
TRBV5-1,NA,TRBJ2-1,CASSFPQGKFNEQFF,TGCGCCAGCAGCTTTCCCCAGGGTAAATTCAATGAGCAGTTCTTC
TRBV28,TRBD1,TRBJ2-7,CASSLGPGQGVCEQYF,TGTGCCAGCAGTTTAGGCCCGGGACAGGGGGTTTGCGAGCAGTACTTC
TRBV29-1,NA,TRBJ2-5,CSVEDHSRGSETQYF,TGCAGCGTTGAAGATCATAGCCGTGGTAGTGAGACCCAGTACTTC
TRBV15,NA,TRBJ2-3,CATSSPRHLDSTTVDTQYF,TGTGCCACCAGCAGCCCCCGGCACTTAGACAGTACGACGGTGGATACGCAGTATTTT
TRBV9,TRBD2,TRBJ2-7,CASSVGSGGILEQYF,TGTGCCAGCAGCGTAGGGAGCGGGGGGATCCTCGAGCAGTACTTC
TRBV28,TRBD2,TRBJ2-7,CASSWEGRTYEQYF,TGTGCCAGCAGTTGGGAGGGGAGGACCTACGAGCAGTACTTC
TRBV10-1,NA,TRBJ2-7,CASSEQGRYEQYF,TGCGCCAGCAGCGAACAGGGTCGCTACGAGCAGTACTTC
TRBV9,NA,TRBJ1-4,CASSVREPGRETNEKLFF,TGTGCCAGCAGCGTCAGGGAACCGGGCAGAGAAACTAATGAAAAACTGTTTTTT